This entry lists 30 T cell receptor beta chains sequenced from one sample in a study of vaccination and CD4 T cells after COVID-19. Scientists ran DNA taken from cultured CD4+ T cells through the Oncomine TCR Beta short-read assay for sequencing. One entry per CDR3 protein results from TCRdb running MiXCR on the PCR reads. Here the sample spans 21,000 or so distinct CDR3 sequences, around 45% being singletons. What these receptors recognize is not known. Documented treatment: 10-day PBMC culture with coronavirus spike peptide pools or control peptides (ViraFEST assay). The sample consisted of CD4+ T cells from blood, cultured in vitro. These receptors all come from a human donor who had recovered from COVID-19.

The chain recombines TRBV6-8 with TRBJ1-6; D is uncertain. Germline CDR1 is MNHGY and CDR2 is SAAAGT. V dropped 6 bases and J dropped 0 bases, with 12 bases sitting between them. This CDR3 has 16 amino acids. The CDR3 sequence: CASRPPCVSYNSPLHF. Written as DNA, the CDR3 is TGTGCCAGCAGACCCCCGTGTGTCTCCTATAATTCACCCCTCCACTTT.

The rearrangement uses TRBV12-5 and TRBJ1-2; no clear D gene. Germline V gene lookup returns CDR1 LGHNT and CDR2 FRNRAP. CDR3 length: 12 amino acids. Trimming took off 0 bases at V and 7 bases at J, with 6 bases between the two ends. The CDR3 sequence: CASGLVFVGYTF. DNA for the CDR3: TGTGCTAGTGGTTTGGTATTTGTTGGCTACACCTTC.

V usage is TRBV4-2 and J usage is TRBJ2-1; tentatively, D is TRBD2 (7 bases). Germline-derived CDR1 and CDR2 are LGHNA and YNFKEQ. Trimming pared 0 bases from V and 11 bases from J, leaving 17 bases between. The CDR3 is 15 residues long. CDR3 protein: CASSQDWGGGTKQFF. CDR3 sequence (DNA): TGTGCCAGCAGCCAAGATTGGGGAGGGGGGACCAAGCAGTTCTTC.

The J gene is TRBJ1-1, the V gene TRBV9; possible D gene TRBD1, 5 bases. The CDR3 sequence is 14 residues long. Germline assignment: CDR1 SGDLS and CDR2 YYNGEE. The V gene lost 4 bases and the J gene lost 1 base, with 11 bases spanning the gap. CDR3 amino acids: CASSPRVGNTEAFF. DNA of the CDR3: TGTGCCAGCAGCCCCAGGGTTGGGAACACTGAAGCTTTCTTT.

This clonotype was seen a few times. The chain employs TRBV2 and TRBJ1-2, with D perhaps matching TRBD1 (5 bases). The ends were cut back, 4 bases at V and 4 bases at J, with 16 bases in the middle. The germline CDR1 and CDR2 sequences are SNHLY and FYNNEI. The CDR3 has 15 amino acids. CDR3 sequence reads: CASSGGGGGGYGYTF. The CDR3 DNA sequence: TGTGCCAGCAGTGGAGGTGGGGGAGGTGGCTATGGCTACACCTTC.

V and J are TRBV28 and TRBJ1-2; D might be TRBD1 (5 bases). V lost 5 bases and J 2 bases, leaving 9 bases between the germline ends. The CDR3 extends over 13 amino acids. Germline V CDR1 and CDR2: MDHEN, SYDVKM. CDR3 coding DNA: TGTGCCAGCAGTCCCCCAGGGAACTATGGCTACACCTTC. It specifies CASSPPGNYGYTF.

V gene TRBV5-1 combines with J gene TRBJ2-5; D tentatively fits TRBD1 or TRBD2 (5 bases each). The V gene lost 3 bases and the J gene lost 1 base, with 16 bases spanning the gap. The V gene's germline CDR1 is SGHRS and CDR2 YFSETQ. The CDR3 extends over 16 amino acids. The CDR3, as DNA: TGCGCCAGCAGCTCCCTCGTCGGGGCGATCCAAGAGACCCAGTACTTC. As protein: CASSSLVGAIQETQYF.

The chain combines TRBV28 with TRBJ1-5; the D gene is possibly TRBD1 (5 bases). V was pared by 4 bases and J by 3 bases, with 10 bases between. The CDR3 runs to 14 residues. Germline CDR1 is MDHEN and CDR2 is SYDVKM. The CDR3 DNA follows: TGTGCCAGCAGTTCCCCGGGGCTCAATCAGCCCCAGCATTTT. Protein product: CASSSPGLNQPQHF.

This rearrangement joins TRBV20-1 to TRBJ2-3; perhaps TRBD1 as D (5 bases). This CDR3 contains 15 residues. Germline V gene sequence: CDR1 DFQATT, CDR2 SNEGSKA (reference sequence). Trimming stripped 7 bases from V and 0 bases from J, with 17 bases between. The CDR3 nucleotides are TGCAGTGGAACATTAGGGGCGGCTAGCACAGATACGCAGTATTTT. It translates to CSGTLGAASTDTQYF.

The chain links TRBV18 to TRBJ2-5; D remains ambiguous. The V end was cut by 3 bases, the J end by 3 bases, with 11 bases between. The CDR3 length is 14 residues. The germline gives CDR1 KGHSH, CDR2 LQKENI. The CDR3 protein is CASSPGAGEETQYF. The CDR3 DNA is TGTGCCAGCTCACCCGGCGCAGGAGAAGAGACCCAGTACTTC.

There are a few counts of this clonotype. The rearrangement joins TRBV6-4 to TRBJ2-2, with D perhaps being TRBD1 or TRBD2 (5 bases each). The germline V gene has CDR1 MRHNA and CDR2 SNTAGT. Trimming shortened V by 0 bases and J by 1 base, and 15 bases separated the two germline ends. CDR3 size: 18 residues. CDR3 DNA sequence: TGTGCCAGCAGTGACTCCGGATGGGGGACGGAGAACACCGGGGAGCTGTTTTTT. It codes for CASSDSGWGTENTGELFF.

This clonotype turned up a few times. The rearrangement joins TRBV24-1 to TRBJ2-5; D is possibly TRBD2 (6 bases). V lost 4 bases, J lost 1 base, and 12 bases lay in between. The CDR3 is made up of 15 amino acids. Germline V CDR1 and CDR2: KGHDR, SFDVKD. The CDR3 protein is CATSDTGRFQETQYF. In DNA, the CDR3 is TGTGCCACCAGTGACACGGGGAGGTTCCAAGAGACCCAGTACTTC.

This clonotype appeared a few times. V is TRBV7-2 and J is TRBJ2-7; D is undetermined. The V end lost 2 bases, the J end lost 6 bases, and 17 bases lay between the germline ends. CDR1 and CDR2 (germline): SGHTA, FQGNSA. This CDR3 has 15 amino acids. The CDR3 DNA sequence: TGTGCCAGCAGCTTAATCTACAGCTCGGATCGCGAGCAGTACTTC. Amino acid sequence: CASSLIYSSDREQYF. Drawing the rest from reference TRBV7-2 and TRBJ2-7, the complete variable domain is GAGVSQSPSNKVTEKGKDVELRCDPISGHTALYWYRQSLGQGLEFLIYFQGNSAPDKSGLPSDRFSAERTGGSVSTLTIQRTQQEDSAVYLCASSLIYSSDREQYFGPGTRLTVT.

The rearrangement joins TRBV7-9 to TRBJ2-5; D not certain. Germline lookup yields CDR1 SEHNR and CDR2 FQNEAQ (reference sequence). CDR3 length: 12 amino acids. Deletions cut 0 bases from V and 5 bases from J, with 4 bases between. The CDR3 spells CASSLAGETQYF. The CDR3 DNA reads as TGTGCCAGCAGCTTAGCGGGGGAGACCCAGTACTTC. Using reference TRBV7-9 and TRBJ2-5 for the parts outside the CDR3, the full variable domain is DTGVSQNPRHKITKRGQNVTFRCDPISEHNRLYWYRQTLGQGPEFLTYFQNEAQLEKSRLLSDRFSAERPKGSFSTLEIQRTEQGDSAMYLCASSLAGETQYFGPGTRLLVL.

J is TRBJ1-6 and V is TRBV7-8; maybe TRBD1 (6 bases). Trimming left V 5 bases short and J 8 bases short, with 7 bases between. The CDR3 is made up of 12 amino acids. Germline loops: CDR1 SGHVS, CDR2 FQNEAQ. The CDR3 region has the DNA TGTGCCAGCAGCAAGGGGGATTCACCCCTCCACTTT. It specifies CASSKGDSPLHF.

J is TRBJ1-2 and V is TRBV7-9; 9 nucleotides agree with TRBD1. The CDR3 is 14 residues long. With V trimmed by 5 bases and J by 7 bases, 8 bases remained unmatched. Germline values: CDR1 SEHNR, CDR2 FQNEAQ (reference sequence). The CDR3 loop is CASSPRDRAGGYTF. The CDR3, as DNA: TGTGCCAGCAGCCCGAGGGACAGGGCGGGTGGCTACACCTTC.

This chain links TRBV19 with TRBJ2-3, with 11 nucleotides matching TRBD2. The CDR3 runs 14 residues. The germline V gene has CDR1 LNHDA and CDR2 SQIVND (reference sequence). The trim removed 6 bases at V and 6 bases at J, leaving 5 bases unmatched. For the CDR3, the DNA is TGTGCCAGTAGGGCTAGCGGGAGGCTGGATACGCAGTATTTT. Translation gives CASRASGRLDTQYF.

This clonotype was recorded a few times. The V call is TRBV20-1, the J call TRBJ1-6; TRBD1 agrees at 7 bases. The CDR3 consists of 15 residues. V lost 5 bases to trimming and J lost 7 bases; unmatched junction nucleotides: 11. The germline V gene has CDR1 DFQATT and CDR2 SNEGSKA (reference sequence). CDR3 sequence reads: CSAGPWDSSNSPLHF. CDR3 sequence (DNA): TGCAGTGCTGGCCCATGGGACAGCAGCAATTCACCCCTCCACTTT.

The chain carries TRBV12-3 or TRBV12-4 and TRBJ2-7; D may be TRBD2 (6 bases). The CDR3 runs to 14 residues. V lost 3 bases and J 0 bases, leaving 9 bases between the germline ends. This CDR3 reads CASSLQGGSYEQYF. CDR3 nucleotides: TGTGCCAGCAGTTTGCAGGGAGGCTCCTACGAGCAGTACTTC.

The chain links TRBV7-2 to TRBJ2-7, with a weak D call TRBD2 (7 bases). CDR3 size: 13 residues. Per germline, CDR1 SGHTA and CDR2 FQGNSA. Trimming stripped 8 bases from V and 0 bases from J, with 11 bases between. DNA of the CDR3: TGTGCCAGCGGGAGGGGGGACTCCTACGAGCAGTACTTC. This translates into CASGRGDSYEQYF.

V is TRBV10-3 and J is TRBJ2-2, with a tentative D call TRBD1 (6 bases). The CDR3 length is 16 residues. Germline assignment: CDR1 ENHRY and CDR2 SYGVKD. V was cut by 2 bases and J by 2 bases, with 12 bases left in between. The CDR3 bases are TGTGCCATCAGTGAGCCCCGTGGGACAAACACCGGGGAGCTGTTTTTT. Translated, it gives CAISEPRGTNTGELFF.

V and J are TRBV19 and TRBJ2-2; D possibly corresponds to TRBD2 (5 bases). Trimming took off 5 bases at V and 4 bases at J, with 11 bases between the two ends. The CDR3 length is 14 residues. Per germline, CDR1 LNHDA and CDR2 SQIVND (reference sequence). CDR3 sequence: CASSRRISTGELFF. CDR3 coding DNA: TGTGCCAGTAGTCGGAGGATTAGCACCGGGGAGCTGTTTTTT. Based on the CDR3 plus reference TRBV19 and TRBJ2-2, the full variable domain is DGGITQSPKYLFRKEGQNVTLSCEQNLNHDAMYWYRQDPGQGLRLIYYSQIVNDFQKGDIAEGYSVSREKKESFPLTVTSAQKNPTAFYLCASSRRISTGELFFGEGSRLTVL.

The chain recombines TRBV28 with TRBJ2-3; perhaps TRBD2 as D (6 bases). This CDR3 contains 13 residues. V gave up 7 bases and J gave up 2 bases, with 10 bases separating them. Germline CDR1 and CDR2: MDHEN and SYDVKM. CDR3 in amino acids: CASNPGDTDTQYF. For the CDR3, the DNA is TGTGCCAGCAACCCGGGGGACACAGATACGCAGTATTTT.

This clonotype was counted between two and nine times. The chain has TRBV10-3 and TRBJ2-3; 8 bases map to TRBD2. The CDR3 spans 14 residues. J gave up 0 bases and V 11 bases, and 7 bases lay outside the gene matches. Germline assignment: CDR1 ENHRY and CDR2 SYGVKD. The CDR3 spells CASSLAASTDTQYF. CDR3 DNA sequence: TGTGCCTCCTCACTAGCGGCCAGCACAGATACGCAGTATTTT.

The J gene is TRBJ1-2, the V gene TRBV28; the D is unclear. V lost 5 bases to trimming and J lost 3 bases, with 7 bases between them. CDR1 and CDR2 (germline): MDHEN, SYDVKM. The CDR3 runs 12 residues. This CDR3 reads CASSLEYYGYTF. DNA of the CDR3: TGTGCCAGCAGTCTCGAGTACTATGGCTACACCTTC.

The rearrangement joins TRBV20-1 to TRBJ2-1; D perhaps matches TRBD2 (6 bases). The V gene's germline CDR1 is DFQATT and CDR2 SNEGSKA (reference sequence). This CDR3 spans 11 amino acids. The V and J ends lost 1 base and 9 bases respectively, with 7 bases between them. CDR3 DNA sequence: TGCAGTGCTAGAGGGGGGGTTGAGCAGTTCTTC. It codes for CSARGGVEQFF.

The rearrangement links TRBV27 to TRBJ2-7; TRBD1 matches 8 bases. The germline V gene has CDR1 MNHEY and CDR2 SMNVEV (reference sequence). Losses at the gene ends were 6 bases for V and 0 bases for J; bases not matched to a gene: 4. This CDR3 contains 14 residues. Here the CDR3 reads CASRRTGSSYEQYF. The CDR3 region has the DNA TGTGCCAGCAGAAGGACAGGGAGCTCCTACGAGCAGTACTTC.

The chain joins TRBV12-3 or TRBV12-4 to TRBJ1-2; D is possibly TRBD1 (5 bases). The CDR3 is 15 amino acids. V gave up 5 bases and J gave up 6 bases, with 19 bases separating them. The CDR3 coding sequence is TGTGCCAGCAGTCACCTCAGGGATTTAGGGAATGGCTACACCTTC. The encoded protein is CASSHLRDLGNGYTF.

This clonotype turned up a few times. J is TRBJ2-3 and V is TRBV6-5; 7 nucleotides line up with TRBD2. The germline V gene encodes CDR1 MNHEY and CDR2 SVGAGI. V shed 2 bases, J shed 3 bases, and the junction held 2 bases outside the gene matches. CDR3 length: 14 residues. The CDR3 region has the DNA TGTGCCAGCAGTTACGAACTAGCGACAGATACGCAGTATTTT. This translates into CASSYELATDTQYF.

The chain employs TRBV27 and TRBJ2-1; 10 bases are a match to TRBD2. V trimming: 3 bases; J trimming: 5 bases; junction bases outside the gene matches: 7. This CDR3 has 16 residues. From germline, CDR1 is MNHEY and CDR2 SMNVEV (reference sequence). The CDR3 spells CASSFIWTSGHNEQFF. The CDR3 coding sequence is TGTGCCAGCAGTTTTATTTGGACTAGCGGACACAATGAGCAGTTCTTC.